The TCR beta chain under discussion was sequenced for a study of T cell responses to AZD1222 COVID-19 vaccine. Study-level results: All repertoire sampling was performed exclusively after the peak T cell response.

V was trimmed by 0 bases and J by 6 bases, leaving 10 bases between them. Germline loops: CDR1 SGDLS, CDR2 YYNGEE. The CDR3 extends over 14 amino acids. TCRdb keeps only in-frame clones here, not all; method: immunoSEQ multiplex PCR. The sample carries 150,000 to 200,000 clones, about 94% recorded once. This clone appeared once. Its antigen is currently unknown. Sequencing was performed on peripheral blood, taken on day 0 of AZD1222 vaccination. This receptor was identified in an adult in good health. The chain carries TRBV9 and TRBJ2-4; TRBD2 is a possible D gene (6 bases). Here the CDR3 reads CASSVGLDRNIQYF. The CDR3 DNA reads TGTGCCAGCAGCGTAGGACTAGATCGAAACATTCAGTACTTC.